The 5 T cell receptor beta chains below were found in one sample sequenced in a study of cytomegalovirus exposure and HLA in healthy donors. Vbeta (60) and Jbeta (13) primers were used in the PCR. Profiled with immunoSEQ multiplex PCR; TCRdb holds only in-frame clones, not every one. Its clone listing holds under 250,000 clones. The sequencing input was PBMCs. These receptors originate from a girl aged 2-10 years in good health and CMV-seropositive.

The J gene is TRBJ2-3, the V gene TRBV11-2; TRBD2 is a possible D gene (5 bases). Germline V CDR1 and CDR2: SGHAT, FQNNGV. V was cut by 5 bases and J by 8 bases, with 11 bases left in between. The CDR3 extends over 12 amino acids. CDR3 DNA sequence: TGTGCCAGCAGCCCACTAGGCGTTACGCAGTATTTT. The encoded protein is CASSPLGVTQYF.

The J gene is TRBJ1-1, the V gene TRBV6-5; no clear D. There are 12 residues in the CDR3. Germline CDR1 reads MNHEY; CDR2 reads SVGAGI. The ends were cut back, 2 bases at V and 7 bases at J, with 8 bases in the middle. The DNA of the CDR3 is TGTGCCAGCAGTTACGCGGGTGGTGAAGCTTTCTTT. Its protein product is CASSYAGGEAFF.

This CDR3 reads CASSRYGDRGYEQYF. Written as DNA, the CDR3 is TGTGCCAGCAGCCGTTACGGGGACAGGGGGTACGAGCAGTACTTC. The chain is built from TRBV9 and TRBJ2-7, with TRBD1 matching 11 bases. J lost 4 bases, V lost 4 bases, and 7 bases had no gene match. Germline-derived CDR1 and CDR2 are SGDLS and YYNGEE. The CDR3 totals 15 residues. Complete variable domain (other parts from reference TRBV9 and TRBJ2-7): DSGVTQTPKHLITATGQRVTLRCSPRSGDLSVYWYQQSLDQGLQFLIQYYNGEERAKGNILERFSAQQFPDLHSELNLSSLELGDSALYFCASSRYGDRGYEQYFGPGTRLTVT.

This chain uses TRBV6-1 with TRBJ2-7, with D unresolved. V shed 4 bases and J shed 5 bases, with 12 bases lying between them. This CDR3 region has 13 residues. Germline assignment: CDR1 MNHNS and CDR2 SASEGT. CDR3 nucleotide sequence: TGTGCCAGCAGTGTGATCTATCCCCACGAGCAGTACTTC. It translates to CASSVIYPHEQYF.

The V and J genes are TRBV5-4 and TRBJ2-7, with 8 bases aligning to TRBD2. After removal of 5 bases from V and 1 base from J, the junction contained 11 bases not matched to a gene. Germline V gives CDR1 SGHNT, CDR2 YYREEE (reference sequence). This CDR3 region has 16 residues. The CDR3 DNA follows: TGTGCCAGCAGTCCTGGAACCGGGACTAGTTCCTACGAGCAGTACTTC. Its protein product is CASSPGTGTSSYEQYF.